One sample yielded the 8 T cell receptor beta chains listed below, sequenced in a study of T cell responses to AZD1222 COVID-19 vaccine. Clones were sequenced by immunoSEQ multiplex PCR, and TCRdb holds only the in-frame ones, with some missing. Here the sample spans 85,000 to 100,000 clones, approximately 86% being singletons. This specimen consisted of peripheral blood, obtained on day 0 of AZD1222 vaccination. Source of these receptors: an adult in good health.

J is TRBJ2-5 and V is TRBV3-1 (or the pseudogene TRBV3-2), with TRBD1 identical over 9 bases. The CDR3 sequence is 15 residues long. CDR1 and CDR2 (germline): LGHDT, YNNKEL (reference sequence). J lost 1 base, V lost 4 bases, and 4 bases had no gene match. CDR3 sequence: CASSRQGVTQETQYF. CDR3 DNA sequence: TGTGCCAGCAGCCGACAGGGGGTAACCCAAGAGACCCAGTACTTC.

The chain employs TRBV7-9 and TRBJ1-4; no clear D. Trimming took off 5 bases at V and 2 bases at J, with 9 bases between the two ends. The germline CDR1 and CDR2 sequences are SEHNR and FQNEAQ (reference sequence). This CDR3 contains 14 residues. CDR3 protein: CASSVGVTNEKLFF. The CDR3 bases are TGTGCCAGCAGCGTCGGGGTGACTAATGAAAAACTGTTTTTT.

The V call is TRBV5-4, the J call TRBJ1-2, with a weak D call TRBD1 (6 bases). Germline V gene sequence: CDR1 SGHNT, CDR2 YYREEE (reference sequence). The CDR3 runs 14 residues. Trimming took off 3 bases at V and 6 bases at J, with 15 bases between the two ends. CDR3 loop: CASSSGQLQNGYTF. The CDR3 nucleotides read TGTGCCAGCAGCTCTGGACAGTTACAGAATGGCTACACCTTC.

The rearrangement uses TRBV6-5 and TRBJ2-5; TRBD2 matches 11 bases. CDR3 length: 16 amino acids. V shed 4 bases, J shed 2 bases, and the junction held 6 bases outside the gene matches. Germline V gene data show CDR1 as MNHEY and CDR2 as SVGAGI. In DNA form, the CDR3 reads TGTGCCAGCAGTTCCGTAGCGGGGGGGCCGCAAGAGACCCAGTACTTC. Translating it yields CASSSVAGGPQETQYF.

V and J are TRBV20-1 and TRBJ2-7, with D possibly matching TRBD1 (7 bases). Between the trimmed V and J ends, which lost 6 bases and 0 bases, there was a span of 15 bases. The germline CDR1 and CDR2 sequences are DFQATT and SNEGSKA (reference sequence). The CDR3 runs 14 residues. The CDR3 spells CSASRRGHSYEQYF. The CDR3 DNA reads as TGCAGTGCGAGTAGGAGGGGGCACTCCTACGAGCAGTACTTC.

This clone was seen a single time. This chain links TRBV5-6 with TRBJ1-1, with D maybe TRBD1 (6 bases). The germline V and J ends were trimmed by 0 bases and 8 bases, with 14 bases remaining between them. This CDR3 contains 14 residues. Germline V gene data show CDR1 as SGHDT and CDR2 as YYEEEE. The CDR3 sequence: CASSLGQDLREAFF. The CDR3 bases are TGTGCCAGCAGCTTGGGACAGGACCTCCGAGAAGCTTTCTTT.

CDR3 in amino acids: CASSAQQGGNSPLHF. CDR3 coding DNA: TGTGCCAGTAGTGCCCAACAGGGGGGTAATTCACCCCTCCACTTT. V and J are TRBV19 and TRBJ1-6, with TRBD1 matching 8 bases. The CDR3 has 15 residues. The J segment lost 6 bases and the V segment lost 5 bases, leaving 6 bases of the junction unmatched. The germline gives CDR1 LNHDA, CDR2 SQIVND (reference sequence).

The rearrangement joins TRBV3-1 (or the pseudogene TRBV3-2) to TRBJ1-5; D gene unclear. CDR1 is LGHDT, CDR2 YNNKEL, per germline (reference sequence). This CDR3 contains 13 residues. Trimming removed 3 bases from V and 5 bases from J, with 8 bases in between. The CDR3 sequence is CASSQGRHQPQHF. The CDR3 DNA reads as TGTGCCAGCAGCCAGGGGAGACATCAGCCCCAGCATTTT.